Listed below are T cell receptor beta chains from one sample, sequenced in a study of blood T cell repertoires in COVID-19. The method was immunoSEQ multiplex PCR; TCRdb's version includes in-frame clones alone and lacks a portion of them. In the table there are under 150,000 clones, under 90% of which are singletons. The sequencing sample was made of PBMCs or T cells enriched from blood (not recorded which). All receptors derive from a man over 45 in a cohort exposed to, infected with or recovered from COVID-19 (not recorded which). Both conserved end residues are part of each CDR3. The D gene is left open where the match is weak. The size of a clone is reported for some rows only, either as once, few or many, or as a class for expanded clones.

v_gene: TRBV30; d_gene: TRBD2; j_gene: TRBJ2-5; abundance: once; CDR3nt: TGTGCCTGGAGTGTCCCAATAGGGACTAGTGGAGAGACCCAGTACTTC; CDR3aa: CAWSVPIGTSGETQYF
v_gene: TRBV7-9; d_gene: TRBD2; j_gene: TRBJ2-1; abundance: -; CDR3nt: TGTGCCAGCAGCTTACTTGCGGGAGTGAACAATGAGCAGTTCTTC; CDR3aa: CASSLLAGVNNEQFF
v_gene: TRBV14; d_gene: -; j_gene: TRBJ2-1; abundance: once; CDR3nt: TGTGCCAGCAGCCATTCTTATCCAGTCTACAATGAGCAGTTCTTC; CDR3aa: CASSHSYPVYNEQFF
v_gene: TRBV28; d_gene: -; j_gene: TRBJ1-3; abundance: -; CDR3nt: TGTGCCAGCAGTTTATGGGACAGTTTGCGAAACTCTGGAAACACCATATATTTT; CDR3aa: CASSLWDSLRNSGNTIYF
v_gene: TRBV5-1; d_gene: -; j_gene: TRBJ2-7; abundance: -; CDR3nt: TGCGCCAGCGAGAGGGCTTCCATGGACGAGCAGTACTTC; CDR3aa: CASERASMDEQYF
v_gene: TRBV18; d_gene: -; j_gene: TRBJ1-1; abundance: -; CDR3nt: TGTGCCAGCTCCACAGGGTGGAACACTGAAGCTTTCTTT; CDR3aa: CASSTGWNTEAFF
v_gene: TRBV11-2; d_gene: TRBD1; j_gene: TRBJ2-1; abundance: -; CDR3nt: TGTGCCAGCAGCTCGCCCGGGACAGGGTCCCCCAGCTCCTACAATGAGCAGTTCTTC; CDR3aa: CASSSPGTGSPSSYNEQFF
v_gene: TRBV4-1; d_gene: -; j_gene: TRBJ1-2; abundance: few; CDR3nt: TGCGCCAGCAGCCAAGATGTTGCCGGGGGGGCGTACTATGGCTACACCTTC; CDR3aa: CASSQDVAGGAYYGYTF
v_gene: TRBV6-6; d_gene: -; j_gene: TRBJ2-1; abundance: few; CDR3nt: TGTGCCAGCAGTTACTCGATGGACTACCTAAGAGGAGAGCAGTTCTTC; CDR3aa: CASSYSMDYLRGEQFF
v_gene: TRBV4-2; d_gene: -; j_gene: TRBJ2-1; abundance: -; CDR3nt: TGTGCCAGCAGCCAAGATGGGGCTGAGCAGTTCTTC; CDR3aa: CASSQDGAEQFF
v_gene: TRBV3-1/TRBV3-2; d_gene: TRBD1; j_gene: TRBJ1-2; abundance: -; CDR3nt: TGTGCCAGCAGCTCGACAGGGGGTGGCTACACCTTC; CDR3aa: CASSSTGGGYTF
v_gene: TRBV4-2; d_gene: -; j_gene: TRBJ1-1; abundance: -; CDR3nt: TGTGCCAGCAGCCAAGTATCAGGGTTAGGCACTGAAGCTTTCTTT; CDR3aa: CASSQVSGLGTEAFF
v_gene: TRBV6-5; d_gene: -; j_gene: TRBJ2-3; abundance: -; CDR3nt: TGTGCCAGCGGCAGGCGACAGCTCACAGATACGCAGTATTTT; CDR3aa: CASGRRQLTDTQYF
v_gene: TRBV13; d_gene: TRBD1; j_gene: TRBJ1-6; abundance: -; CDR3nt: TGTGCCAGCAGCTTAGAGGACAGGCGTAATTCACCCCTCCACTTT; CDR3aa: CASSLEDRRNSPLHF
v_gene: TRBV28; d_gene: TRBD2; j_gene: TRBJ2-3; abundance: -; CDR3nt: TGTGCCAGCAGTTGGTGGACTAGCGGGAGTTCGCAGTATTTT; CDR3aa: CASSWWTSGSSQYF
v_gene: TRBV4-1; d_gene: TRBD1; j_gene: TRBJ2-5; abundance: -; CDR3nt: TGCGCCAGCAGTCTAAACTCGGACAGGGGGCGAGAGACCCAGTACTTC; CDR3aa: CASSLNSDRGRETQYF
v_gene: TRBV11-2; d_gene: TRBD2; j_gene: TRBJ2-7; abundance: -; CDR3nt: TGTGCCAGCAGCCTCGGGACTAGCGGGATGTGGGAGCAGTACTTC; CDR3aa: CASSLGTSGMWEQYF
v_gene: TRBV16; d_gene: -; j_gene: TRBJ1-2; abundance: -; CDR3nt: TGTGCCAGCAGCCAATCGATTAGCGGGGCGAGCTATGGCTACACCTTC; CDR3aa: CASSQSISGASYGYTF
v_gene: TRBV19; d_gene: -; j_gene: TRBJ2-7; abundance: -; CDR3nt: TGTGCCAGTAGTATACAGGAGGGCTACGAGCAGTACTTC; CDR3aa: CASSIQEGYEQYF
v_gene: TRBV28; d_gene: -; j_gene: TRBJ2-1; abundance: -; CDR3nt: TGTGCCAGCAGTCGTCACGGGGAGGCACACAATGAGCAGTTCTTC; CDR3aa: CASSRHGEAHNEQFF
v_gene: TRBV11-3; d_gene: TRBD1; j_gene: TRBJ2-4; abundance: -; CDR3nt: TGTGCCAGCAGCTCTCGACAGGGGGCTTGTATTCAGTACTTC; CDR3aa: CASSSRQGACIQYF
v_gene: TRBV6-5; d_gene: TRBD1; j_gene: TRBJ2-7; abundance: -; CDR3nt: TGTGCCAGCAGCCCAGGGGGTCTCTCCTACGAGCAGTACTTC; CDR3aa: CASSPGGLSYEQYF
v_gene: TRBV4-1; d_gene: -; j_gene: TRBJ1-5; abundance: -; CDR3nt: TGCGCCAGCAGCCTGGGGACAAAACATAGCAATCAGCCCCAGCATTTT; CDR3aa: CASSLGTKHSNQPQHF
v_gene: TRBV9; d_gene: TRBD2; j_gene: TRBJ2-1; abundance: -; CDR3nt: TGTGCCAGCAGCGCCAGCGGGGTTGGGCCCTACAATGAGCAGTTCTTC; CDR3aa: CASSASGVGPYNEQFF
v_gene: TRBV5-5; d_gene: TRBD2; j_gene: TRBJ2-3; abundance: -; CDR3nt: TGTGCCAGCAGCTTGGCGGGACTAGCCTCTGCAGATACGCAGTATTTT; CDR3aa: CASSLAGLASADTQYF
v_gene: TRBV5-5; d_gene: -; j_gene: TRBJ2-3; abundance: -; CDR3nt: TGTGCCAGCAGCCCGAGCTCTAGCACAGATACGCAGTATTTT; CDR3aa: CASSPSSSTDTQYF
v_gene: TRBV7-9; d_gene: -; j_gene: TRBJ1-2; abundance: -; CDR3nt: TGTGCCAGCAGCTTAGTCTCGGTGCCCCGCCGGAACTATGGCTACACCTTC; CDR3aa: CASSLVSVPRRNYGYTF
v_gene: TRBV12-3/TRBV12-4; d_gene: -; j_gene: TRBJ2-7; abundance: -; CDR3nt: TGTGCCAGCAGTTATACTACAGGATACGAGCAGTACTTC; CDR3aa: CASSYTTGYEQYF
v_gene: TRBV6-5; d_gene: -; j_gene: TRBJ2-7; abundance: -; CDR3nt: TGTGCCAGCTGGGGCAGGGCGCTCTCCTACGAGCAGTACTTC; CDR3aa: CASWGRALSYEQYF
v_gene: TRBV5-1; d_gene: -; j_gene: TRBJ1-6; abundance: few; CDR3nt: TGCGCCAGCAGCTTTGGACAACGCAATTCACCCCTCCACTTT; CDR3aa: CASSFGQRNSPLHF
v_gene: TRBV28; d_gene: TRBD1; j_gene: TRBJ1-1; abundance: -; CDR3nt: TGTGCCAGCAATCCCCCACAGGGGGTCGGCACTGAAGCTTTCTTT; CDR3aa: CASNPPQGVGTEAFF
v_gene: TRBV19; d_gene: TRBD2; j_gene: TRBJ2-2; abundance: once; CDR3nt: TGTGCCAGTAGTATCTTCGCTAGCGGGAGAAACGGGGAGCTGTTTTTT; CDR3aa: CASSIFASGRNGELFF
v_gene: TRBV6-5; d_gene: TRBD1; j_gene: TRBJ2-7; abundance: -; CDR3nt: TGTGCCAGCAGAGGGACAGGGGGCAACGAGCAGTACTTC; CDR3aa: CASRGTGGNEQYF
v_gene: TRBV3-1/TRBV3-2; d_gene: TRBD1; j_gene: TRBJ2-5; abundance: few; CDR3nt: TGTGCCAGCAGCGTCGAGACAGGGGAGACCCAGTACTTC; CDR3aa: CASSVETGETQYF
v_gene: TRBV19; d_gene: -; j_gene: TRBJ2-7; abundance: -; CDR3nt: TGTGCCAGTAGCCTACAGGTCAGCTCCTACGAGCAGTACTTC; CDR3aa: CASSLQVSSYEQYF
v_gene: TRBV6-1; d_gene: -; j_gene: TRBJ2-1; abundance: -; CDR3nt: TGTGCCAGCAGTGATACGTCCCCGGGGAATGAGCAGTTCTTC; CDR3aa: CASSDTSPGNEQFF
v_gene: TRBV5-1; d_gene: TRBD1; j_gene: TRBJ2-7; abundance: -; CDR3nt: TGCGCCAGCACGTCCGGGACAGGGTCATACGAGCAGTACTTC; CDR3aa: CASTSGTGSYEQYF
v_gene: TRBV19; d_gene: -; j_gene: TRBJ1-5; abundance: -; CDR3nt: TGTGCCACCCAGGTTGCGGGCGGCAGCAATCAGCCCCAGCATTTT; CDR3aa: CATQVAGGSNQPQHF
v_gene: TRBV7-8; d_gene: TRBD2; j_gene: TRBJ2-5; abundance: -; CDR3nt: TGTGCCAGCAGCTTTGGGACTAGCGGGGGGGCGGAGACCCAGTACTTC; CDR3aa: CASSFGTSGGAETQYF
v_gene: TRBV3-1/TRBV3-2; d_gene: -; j_gene: TRBJ2-5; abundance: -; CDR3nt: TGTGCCAGCAGCCGAGGGTCGGGAGCCCAAGAGACCCAGTACTTC; CDR3aa: CASSRGSGAQETQYF
v_gene: TRBV9; d_gene: TRBD2; j_gene: TRBJ2-1; abundance: -; CDR3nt: TGTGCCAGCAGCGATATAGCGGGAGTTCTCTCCAATGAGCAGTTCTTC; CDR3aa: CASSDIAGVLSNEQFF
v_gene: TRBV3-1/TRBV3-2; d_gene: TRBD1; j_gene: TRBJ1-2; abundance: -; CDR3nt: TGTGCCAGCATCTCCGACAGGGGGCTCGATGGCTACACCTTC; CDR3aa: CASISDRGLDGYTF
v_gene: TRBV4-1; d_gene: TRBD1; j_gene: TRBJ1-5; abundance: -; CDR3nt: TGCGCCAGCAGCCTTGGACAGGGAACGGGGTATCAGCCCCAGCATTTT; CDR3aa: CASSLGQGTGYQPQHF
v_gene: TRBV25-1; d_gene: TRBD1; j_gene: TRBJ2-7; abundance: -; CDR3nt: TGTGCCAGCAGTGAATATAGGGCAGGGGGCCTTCGCTACGAGCAGTACTTC; CDR3aa: CASSEYRAGGLRYEQYF
v_gene: TRBV19; d_gene: TRBD1; j_gene: TRBJ2-7; abundance: -; CDR3nt: TGTGCCAGTAGTACCGGGACAGGGATTGGCGAGCAGTACTTC; CDR3aa: CASSTGTGIGEQYF
v_gene: TRBV12-3/TRBV12-4; d_gene: -; j_gene: TRBJ2-7; abundance: -; CDR3nt: TGTGCCAGCAGTCGGGACACCTACGAGCAGTACTTC; CDR3aa: CASSRDTYEQYF
v_gene: TRBV12-3/TRBV12-4; d_gene: -; j_gene: TRBJ1-1; abundance: -; CDR3nt: TGTGCCAGCAGTTTAGGGGAGGGAGCTTTCTTT; CDR3aa: CASSLGEGAFF